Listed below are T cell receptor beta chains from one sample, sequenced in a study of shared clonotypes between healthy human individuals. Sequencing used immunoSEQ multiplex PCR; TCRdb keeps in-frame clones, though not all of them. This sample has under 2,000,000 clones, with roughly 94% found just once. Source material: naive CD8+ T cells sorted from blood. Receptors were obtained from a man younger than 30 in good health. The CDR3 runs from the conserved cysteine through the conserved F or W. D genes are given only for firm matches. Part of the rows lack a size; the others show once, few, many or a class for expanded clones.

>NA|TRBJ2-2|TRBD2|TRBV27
TGTGCCAGCCGACGCTCGGGGGAGGGAAACACCGGGGAGCTGTTTTTT
CASRRSGEGNTGELFF
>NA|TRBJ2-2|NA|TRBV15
TGTGCCACCAGCAGAACTCCGGGACACGGGGAGGGGAACACCGGGGAGCTGTTTTTT
CATSRTPGHGEGNTGELFF
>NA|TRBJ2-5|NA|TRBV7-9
TGTGCCAGCGCAGAAGAGACCCAGTACTTC
CASAEETQYF
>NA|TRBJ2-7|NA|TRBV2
TGTGCCAGCAGTGAAGCGCTTCGGGGCAGTACTACAGAGCAGTACTTC
CASSEALRGSTTEQYF
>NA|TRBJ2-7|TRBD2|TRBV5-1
TGCGCCAGCAGCCCGGAGGGGCTAGCGGGAGGTTCCTACGAGCAGTACTTC
CASSPEGLAGGSYEQYF
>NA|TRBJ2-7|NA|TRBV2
TGTGCCAGCACCGAAGGAGGCTACGAGCAGTACTTC
CASTEGGYEQYF
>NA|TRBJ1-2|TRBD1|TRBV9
TGTGCCAGCAGCGTCGGGACAGGGGGTCATGGCTACACCTTC
CASSVGTGGHGYTF
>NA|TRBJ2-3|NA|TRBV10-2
TGCGCCAGCAGTGACCCAGATGCGGATACGCAGTATTTT
CASSDPDADTQYF
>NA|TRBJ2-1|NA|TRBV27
TGTGCCAGCGGTAGCGTCTCCTCCTACAATGAGCAGTTCTTC
CASGSVSSYNEQFF
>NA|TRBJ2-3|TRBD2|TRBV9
TGTGCCAGCAGCGTAGAACCAACTAGCGGGAGAACAGATACGCAGTATTTT
CASSVEPTSGRTDTQYF
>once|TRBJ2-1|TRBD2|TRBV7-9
TGTGCCAGCAGCTTAATAGCGGGAGTGGCCAATGAGCAGTTCTTC
CASSLIAGVANEQFF
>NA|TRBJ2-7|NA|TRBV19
TGTGCCAGTAGTTTTGCTGAGGGCGCCTACGAGCAGTACTTC
CASSFAEGAYEQYF
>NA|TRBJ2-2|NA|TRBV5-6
TGTGCCAGCAGCTGGGGGACTGTGTCGAACACCGGGGAGCTGTTTTTT
CASSWGTVSNTGELFF